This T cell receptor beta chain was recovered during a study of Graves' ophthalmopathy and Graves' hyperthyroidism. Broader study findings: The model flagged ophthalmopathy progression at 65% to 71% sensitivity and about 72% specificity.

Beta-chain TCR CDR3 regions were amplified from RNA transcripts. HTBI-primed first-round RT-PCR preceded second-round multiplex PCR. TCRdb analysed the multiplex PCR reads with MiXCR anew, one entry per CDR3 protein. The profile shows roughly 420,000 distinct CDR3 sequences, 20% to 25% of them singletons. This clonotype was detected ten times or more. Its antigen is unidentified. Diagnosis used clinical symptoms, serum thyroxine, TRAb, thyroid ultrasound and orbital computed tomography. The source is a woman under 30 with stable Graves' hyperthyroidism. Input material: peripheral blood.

CDR3 protein: CASSLVGGRMEEQYF. As DNA, the CDR3 is TGTGCCAGCAGCTTAGTAGGCGGGAGGATGGAAGAGCAGTACTTC. The rearrangement links TRBV7-2 to TRBJ2-7; 8 bases align to TRBD2. The CDR3 has 15 amino acids. V shed 1 base, J shed 7 bases, and the junction held 9 bases outside the gene matches. Per the germline V gene, CDR1 is SGHTA and CDR2 is FQGNSA.